The T cell receptor beta chain described here comes from a study of blood T cell repertoires in COVID-19. Overall study: COVID-19 samples from acute and convalescent phases originated in the United States, Italy and Spain. T cells, B-cell-depleted T cells, or PBMCs provided the cDNA or gDNA that served as material.

Original methodology: Amplifying reference gene primers gave estimates of nucleated cell counts. Clones were sequenced by immunoSEQ multiplex PCR, and TCRdb holds only the in-frame ones, with some missing. D and trimming come from the DNA, and the V and J calls and clone size come from that table. The sample holds around 70,000 clones, 80% to 90% seen once. Germline values: CDR1 SGHKS, CDR2 YYEKEE (reference sequence). The CDR3 spans 16 residues. Trimming removed 5 bases from V and 10 bases from J; junction bases left unmatched: 12. The receptor comes from a woman of 80 years or more with active or convalescent COVID-19. The J gene is TRBJ1-6, the V gene TRBV5-5, with 10 bases aligning to TRBD1. Input material: peripheral blood. Written as DNA, the CDR3 is TGTGCCAGCAGAGACTCGACAGGGGGCTTTGAATCACCCCTCCACTTT. This sequence encodes CASRDSTGGFESPLHF.